Below, 10 T cell receptor beta chains from the same sample are listed, as sequenced in a study of beta chain features in type 1 diabetes listed by TCRdb under 2018. Library preparation employed the immunoSEQ multiplex PCR assay. All of the isolated RNA was reverse transcribed with the High Capacity cDNA Reverse Transcription Kit, so expressed TCRB transcripts were sequenced. Imported from immuneACCESS, the table was reduced by TCRdb to in-frame sequences with V and J called. These copies leave out some clones; in studies compared against another copy, an unresolved V gene accounts for under half, and the cause of the remainder is not known. This sample gives about 140,000 clones in total; approximately 10% of them show up just once. The ten top clones hold about 0.6% of the sample. Sequencing input: central memory CD4+ T cells from blood. The source is a woman in her thirties or forties in good health.

The table lists this clone with a few counts. The V call is TRBV5-1, the J call TRBJ2-3; no clear D. Germline V gene data show CDR1 as SGHRS and CDR2 as YFSETQ. V gave up 0 bases and J gave up 6 bases, with 14 bases separating them. The CDR3 runs 15 residues. The CDR3 bases are TGCGCCAGCAGCTTGGTGGGCCTTGGCGTCGATACGCAGTATTTT. Its translation is CASSLVGLGVDTQYF.

In this sample, this clone turned up a few times. The genes are TRBV11-2 and TRBJ2-7; D may be TRBD2 (5 bases). The CDR3 covers 14 residues. CDR1 is SGHAT, CDR2 FQNNGV, per germline. Trimming took 2 bases from V and 4 from J, leaving 12 bases between them. The CDR3 spells CASSLLASNYEQYF. The CDR3 nucleotides are TGTGCCAGCAGCTTACTAGCTAGCAATTACGAGCAGTACTTC.

This clone was seen many times. This chain uses TRBV7-2 with TRBJ1-1; D not certain. The CDR3 runs 13 residues. V was shortened by 3 bases and J by 1 base, with 6 bases between the two germline ends. The germline V gene encodes CDR1 SGHTA and CDR2 FQGNSA. CDR3 sequence reads: CASSFSRNTEAFF. The DNA of the CDR3 is TGTGCCAGCAGCTTTAGCAGGAACACTGAAGCTTTCTTT.

This rearrangement joins TRBV5-1 to TRBJ1-2, with D possibly TRBD1 on 6 matching bases. Germline loops: CDR1 SGHRS, CDR2 YFSETQ. This CDR3 region has 14 residues. The V and J ends lost 0 bases and 4 bases respectively, with 10 bases between them. The CDR3, as DNA: TGCGCCAGCAGCTTGGACAGGGCTGCCTATGGCTACACCTTC. It is translated as CASSLDRAAYGYTF.

The gene calls are TRBV7-2 and TRBJ2-1; 12 bases line up with TRBD2. The ends lost 1 base at V and 7 bases at J; junction bases unmatched: 8. Germline V gene sequence: CDR1 SGHTA, CDR2 FQGNSA. The CDR3 covers 17 residues. The CDR3 loop reads CASSLGLAGAAGNEQFF. The DNA for the CDR3 is TGTGCCAGCAGCTTAGGACTAGCGGGGGCCGCTGGAAATGAGCAGTTCTTC.

The genes are TRBV5-1 and TRBJ1-6, with D perhaps TRBD1 (6 bases). The germline V and J ends were trimmed by 4 bases and 7 bases, with 12 bases remaining between them. This CDR3 contains 14 residues. Germline CDR1 SGHRS, CDR2 YFSETQ. This CDR3 is CASSPGTTNSPLHF. CDR3 DNA: TGCGCCAGCAGCCCCGGGACAACGAATTCACCCCTCCACTTT.

The CDR3 reads CASKYGTGWSGNQPQHF. CDR3 nucleotides: TGTGCCAGTAAATACGGGACAGGGTGGTCGGGCAATCAGCCCCAGCATTTT. The gene calls are TRBV19 and TRBJ1-5; 9 bases align to TRBD1. Per germline, CDR1 LNHDA and CDR2 SQIVND (reference sequence). The ends lost 7 bases at V and 2 bases at J; junction bases unmatched: 12. The CDR3 loop spans 17 amino acids.

This chain connects TRBV7-9 to TRBJ2-3, with 12 nucleotides matching TRBD2. The CDR3 covers 15 residues. Looked up from germline, CDR1 is SEHNR and CDR2 is FQNEAQ (reference sequence). The junction had 5 bases not matched to a gene; V was cut back by 5 bases and J by 5 bases. CDR3 sequence reads: CASSILAGGRDTQYF. The CDR3 DNA sequence: TGTGCCAGCAGCATTCTAGCGGGGGGGAGAGATACGCAGTATTTT.

This clone was seen a few times. This CDR3 is CASSPGTGGSYEQYF. CDR3 DNA: TGTGCCAGCAGCCCCGGGACAGGGGGGTCCTACGAGCAGTACTTC. The J gene is TRBJ2-7, the V gene TRBV9, with 11 nucleotides matching TRBD1. The CDR3 runs 15 residues. Unmatched junction bases numbered 4, after V lost 4 bases and J lost 1 base. Germline lookup yields CDR1 SGDLS and CDR2 YYNGEE.

V and J are TRBV4-3 and TRBJ1-6; no reliable D call. This CDR3 contains 15 residues. Germline assignment: CDR1 LGHNA and CDR2 YSLEER. Trimming shortened V by 2 bases and J by 6 bases, and 11 bases separated the two germline ends. Here the CDR3 reads CASSQLGGLNSPLHF. CDR3 nucleotide sequence: TGCGCCAGCAGCCAATTAGGAGGGCTTAATTCACCCCTCCACTTT.